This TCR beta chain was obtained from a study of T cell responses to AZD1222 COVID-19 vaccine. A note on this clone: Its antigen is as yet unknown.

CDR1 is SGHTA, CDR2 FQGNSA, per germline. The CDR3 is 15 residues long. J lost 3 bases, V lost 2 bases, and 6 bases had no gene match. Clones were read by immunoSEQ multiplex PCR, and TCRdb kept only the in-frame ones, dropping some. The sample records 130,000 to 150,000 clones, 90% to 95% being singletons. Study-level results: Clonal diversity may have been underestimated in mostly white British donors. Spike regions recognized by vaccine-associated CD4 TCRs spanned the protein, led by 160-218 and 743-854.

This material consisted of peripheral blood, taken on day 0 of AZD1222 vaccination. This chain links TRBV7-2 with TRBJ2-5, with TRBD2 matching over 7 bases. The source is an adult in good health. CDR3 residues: CASSLRAGVEETQYF. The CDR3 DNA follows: TGTGCCAGCAGCTTACGCGCGGGAGTGGAAGAGACCCAGTACTTC.